These 17 T cell receptor beta chains originate from one sample sequenced in a study of neurological immune-mediated disorders. TCRdb itself ran the 5' RACE reads through MiXCR, one entry per CDR3 protein. The data hold about 95,000 distinct CDR3 sequences, with 3% to 4.5% observed a single time. Sequencing used PBMCs. All receptors come from a woman younger than 35 with multiple sclerosis.

This clonotype was observed many times. This chain uses TRBV12-3 or TRBV12-4 with TRBJ2-7, with 7 bases matching TRBD2. The CDR3 runs to 14 residues. Germline trimming cut 3 bases from V and 5 bases from J; bases unmatched to any gene: 7. CDR3 in amino acids: CASSFLRGSNEQYF. The CDR3 coding sequence is TGTGCCAGCAGTTTTCTTCGCGGGAGCAACGAGCAGTACTTC.

This clonotype has a count of ten or more. Written as DNA, the CDR3 is TGTGCCAGCAGTTTAGGACAGGGCGGCAATCAGCCCCAGCATTTT. This translates into CASSLGQGGNQPQHF. The V gene is TRBV12-3 or TRBV12-4, the J gene TRBJ1-5; 7 bases line up with TRBD1. With 1 base clipped from V and 2 bases from J, the junction kept 2 bases outside the gene matches. The CDR3 runs to 15 residues.

At least ten counts were recorded for this clonotype. The chain carries TRBV7-2 and TRBJ1-2; tentative D call: TRBD1 (6 bases). V lost 5 bases to trimming and J lost 3 bases, with 16 bases between them. Germline loops: CDR1 SGHTA, CDR2 FQGNSA. This CDR3 spans 15 amino acids. CDR3 coding DNA: TGTGCCAGCAGCATGACTCGGGAGGGGGACTATGGCTACACCTTC. Encoded protein: CASSMTREGDYGYTF.

This clonotype was counted at least ten times. The rearrangement joins TRBV5-1 to TRBJ2-5; no reliable D call. The germline V gene encodes CDR1 SGHRS and CDR2 YFSETQ. Trimming pared 7 bases from V and 1 base from J, leaving 8 bases between. CDR3 length equals 12 residues. The CDR3 DNA sequence: TGCGCCAGCTCCGAGTCCCAAGAGACCCAGTACTTC. This sequence encodes CASSESQETQYF. Drawing the rest from reference TRBV5-1 and TRBJ2-5, the complete variable domain is KAGVTQTPRYLIKTRGQQVTLSCSPISGHRSVSWYQQTPGQGLQFLFEYFSETQRNKGNFPGRFSGRQFSNSRSEMNVSTLELGDSALYLCASSESQETQYFGPGTRLLVL.

The sample holds many counts of this clonotype. V usage is TRBV25-1 and J usage is TRBJ1-6, with unresolved D. Germline-derived CDR1 and CDR2 are MGHDK and SYGVNS. V was cut by 9 bases and J by 7 bases, with 13 bases left in between. The CDR3 has 13 residues. In DNA, the CDR3 is TGTGCCAGGACCCCTTTGGGGAATTCACCCCTCCACTTT. As protein: CARTPLGNSPLHF.

This clonotype occurred many times. CDR3 amino acids: CASSLPRETSPLHF. DNA of the CDR3: TGCGCCAGCAGCCTGCCAAGGGAAACTTCACCCCTCCACTTT. The chain is built from TRBV5-1 and TRBJ1-6; D gene uncertain. This CDR3 region has 14 residues. CDR1 SGHRS and CDR2 YFSETQ come from the germline V gene. Trimming took 4 bases from V and 9 from J, leaving 14 bases between them.

This clonotype has at least ten counts. V gene TRBV20-1 combines with J gene TRBJ2-5, with D possibly being TRBD2 (5 bases). CDR1 DFQATT and CDR2 SNEGSKA come from the germline V gene (reference sequence). Between the trimmed V and J ends, which lost 0 bases and 0 bases, there was a span of 20 bases. This CDR3 has 18 amino acids. The CDR3 spells CSARDNGFVVGDQETQYF. DNA for the CDR3: TGCAGTGCTAGAGATAATGGCTTTGTTGTGGGAGACCAAGAGACCCAGTACTTC.

This clonotype came up many times. J is TRBJ2-1 and V is TRBV12-3 or TRBV12-4, with 9 bases fitting TRBD1. V lost 4 bases and J lost 1; bases outside the gene matches: 5. CDR3 length: 16 amino acids. The chain's CDR3 is CASSSVGQGSYNEQFF. CDR3 sequence (DNA): TGTGCCAGCAGTTCTGTGGGACAGGGTTCCTACAATGAGCAGTTCTTC.

This clonotype was counted at least ten times. The chain uses TRBV20-1 and TRBJ2-1; 8 bases fit TRBD2. The CDR3 is 15 residues long. Germline V lookup: CDR1 DFQATT, CDR2 SNEGSKA (reference sequence). Trimming cost V 4 bases and J 7 bases; bases outside gene matches: 12. This CDR3 reads CSATPPRGGGNEQFF. CDR3 bases: TGCAGTGCTACCCCCCCCCGGGGGGGCGGAAATGAGCAGTTCTTC.

This clonotype was recorded at least ten times. V and J are TRBV20-1 and TRBJ1-2; possible D gene TRBD1, 5 bases. Germline V gene data show CDR1 as DFQATT and CDR2 as SNEGSKA (reference sequence). With 4 bases removed from V and 8 bases from J, the gap between germline ends came to 20 bases. CDR3 length: 14 amino acids. CDR3 DNA: TGCAGTGCTACCACCGGGACTCACCGGGGGGGCTACACCTTC. Its translation is CSATTGTHRGGYTF.

This clonotype was observed at least ten times. The genes are TRBV20-1 and TRBJ2-5, with 9 bases fitting TRBD2. The CDR3 spans 13 residues. The germline V gene encodes CDR1 DFQATT and CDR2 SNEGSKA (reference sequence). Trimming at V came to 6 bases and at J to 1 base, leaving 3 bases not matched to a gene. The CDR3 DNA reads TGCAGTGCCGTTAGCGGGGGCCAAGAGACCCAGTACTTC. It is translated as CSAVSGGQETQYF.

This clonotype was counted at least ten times. The chain joins TRBV12-3 or TRBV12-4 to TRBJ2-5; tentative D call: TRBD2 (5 bases). The V and J ends lost 6 bases and 0 bases respectively, with 8 bases between them. This CDR3 is built from 13 residues. CDR3 sequence reads: CASRVTNQETQYF. DNA of the CDR3: TGTGCCAGCAGGGTGACTAACCAAGAGACCCAGTACTTC.

This clonotype has a count of ten or more. This chain links TRBV9 with TRBJ1-1; weak D call: TRBD1 (5 bases). Per the germline V gene, CDR1 is SGDLS and CDR2 is YYNGEE. CDR3 length: 14 amino acids. The V end was cut by 2 bases, the J end by 7 bases, with 15 bases between. The CDR3 loop is CASSVGGPNVEAFF. For the CDR3, the DNA is TGTGCCAGCAGCGTGGGGGGTCCGAACGTTGAAGCTTTCTTT.

This clonotype was found many times. J is TRBJ2-1 and V is TRBV27; TRBD2 matches at 7 bases. Trimming took 3 bases from V and 10 from J; bases not matched to a gene: 15. This CDR3 is built from 16 residues. Germline V gives CDR1 MNHEY, CDR2 SMNVEV (reference sequence). CDR3 residues: CASSFSSGPLIGEQFF. The DNA for the CDR3 is TGTGCCAGCAGTTTCTCTAGCGGCCCACTGATCGGGGAGCAGTTCTTC.

A note on this clonotype: This may be a read error: a much more frequent sequence differs by one nucleotide. This chain connects TRBV29-1 to TRBJ1-5; 7 nucleotides line up with TRBD1. Trimming cost V 6 bases and J 3 bases; bases outside gene matches: 11. This CDR3 spans 15 amino acids. Germline loops: CDR1 SQVTM, CDR2 ANQGSEA. CDR3 DNA: TGCAGCGTGGGGAAAGGGGGCTCTGCCAATCAGCCCCAGCATTTT. It encodes CSVGKGGSANQPQHF.

This clonotype was counted a few times. The rearrangement uses TRBV5-1 and TRBJ2-2, with D maybe TRBD1 (5 bases). CDR3 length: 14 amino acids. Looked up from germline, CDR1 is SGHRS and CDR2 is YFSETQ. Trimming left V 2 bases short and J 5 bases short, with 10 bases between. In DNA form, the CDR3 reads TGCGCCAGCAGCTTACAGGCGGCAACCGGGGAGCTGTTTTTT. It is translated as CASSLQAATGELFF. Full variable domain (rest looked up from reference TRBV5-1 and TRBJ2-2): KAGVTQTPRYLIKTRGQQVTLSCSPISGHRSVSWYQQTPGQGLQFLFEYFSETQRNKGNFPGRFSGRQFSNSRSEMNVSTLELGDSALYLCASSLQAATGELFFGEGSRLTVL.

Ten or more counts support this clonotype. The genes are TRBV5-1 and TRBJ2-1; 9 bases are shared with TRBD2. The germline CDR1 and CDR2 sequences are SGHRS and YFSETQ. The V and J ends lost 1 base and 7 bases, in that order; junction bases with no gene match: 6. The CDR3 is 15 residues long. CDR3 protein: CASSLQAGGTNEQFF. CDR3 DNA sequence: TGCGCCAGCAGCTTGCAAGCGGGGGGCACGAATGAGCAGTTCTTC.